The 20 T cell receptor beta chains below all came from one sample that was sequenced in a study of cytomegalovirus exposure and HLA in healthy donors. Vbeta (60) and Jbeta (13) primers were used in the PCR. Produced via immunoSEQ multiplex PCR; TCRdb's table is partial and in-frame only. The sample includes 30,000 to 35,000 clones. Sample: PBMCs. Receptors originate from a woman aged 40 to 50 in good health and CMV-seropositive.

This chain links TRBV30 with TRBJ1-1; D is unresolved. V dropped 1 base and J dropped 1 base, with 4 bases sitting between them. Germline V gives CDR1 GTSNPN, CDR2 SVGIG (reference sequence). This CDR3 is built from 12 residues. The CDR3 protein is CAWSGQNTEAFF. The CDR3 DNA reads as TGTGCCTGGAGTGGTCAGAACACTGAAGCTTTCTTT.

The gene calls are TRBV4-2 and TRBJ2-4; 7 nucleotides agree with TRBD2. Germline CDR1 is LGHNA and CDR2 is YNFKEQ. V lost 2 bases and J lost 5; bases outside the gene matches: 12. This CDR3 spans 17 amino acids. CDR3 coding DNA: TGTGCCAGCAGCCAAATCGATGGGGGGGGACCCGAAAACATTCAGTACTTC. It codes for CASSQIDGGGPENIQYF.

This rearrangement joins TRBV21-1 to TRBJ2-3; TRBD2, the table's D call, was not compared with the DNA. TRBV21-1 is a pseudogene. This CDR3 is 15 amino acids long. CDR3 loop: CASSLISGGTDTQYF. The CDR3, as DNA: TGTGCCAGCAGCTTGATTAGCGGGGGCACAGATACGCAGTATTTT.

The rearrangement links TRBV15 to TRBJ2-3, with TRBD1 identical over 9 bases. Germline-derived CDR1 and CDR2 are LNHNV and YYDKDF (reference sequence). Trimming removed 6 bases from V and 2 bases from J; junction bases left unmatched: 9. This CDR3 is built from 16 residues. The CDR3 reads CATRSGRDRVTDTQYF. CDR3 bases: TGTGCCACCAGATCGGGACGGGACAGGGTCACAGATACGCAGTATTTT.

CDR3 DNA: TGTGCCAGCTCACCGCGGGAGAGGGGCGAGCAGTTCTTC. It translates to CASSPRERGEQFF. V is TRBV18 and J is TRBJ2-1; TRBD2 matches 7 bases. This CDR3 is 13 amino acids long. Losses at the gene ends were 3 bases for V and 10 bases for J; bases not matched to a gene: 6. Germline assignment: CDR1 KGHSH and CDR2 LQKENI. The complete variable domain, with remaining parts taken from reference TRBV18 and TRBJ2-1, reads NAGVMQNPRHLVRRRGQEARLRCSPMKGHSHVYWYRQLPEEGLKFMVYLQKENIIDESGMPKERFSAEFPKEGPSILRIQQVVRGDSAAYFCASSPRERGEQFFGPGTRLTVL.

The gene calls are TRBV28 and TRBJ1-1; 10 nucleotides match TRBD1. Germline lookup yields CDR1 MDHEN and CDR2 SYDVKM. This CDR3 spans 21 amino acids. Trimming at V came to 4 bases and at J to 2 bases, leaving 22 bases not matched to a gene. CDR3 residues: CASSWPRDRGLTGVLNTEAFF. CDR3 nucleotides: TGTGCCAGCAGTTGGCCGCGGGACAGGGGTCTAACAGGGGTCCTAAACACTGAAGCTTTCTTT.

V gene TRBV27 combines with J gene TRBJ1-5, with 9 bases that match TRBD1. CDR3 size: 15 residues. Per germline, CDR1 MNHEY and CDR2 SMNVEV (reference sequence). V was clipped by 5 bases and J by 5 bases; unmatched bases: 7. CDR3: CASSAGTGPHQPQHF. In DNA form, the CDR3 reads TGTGCCAGCAGTGCCGGGACAGGGCCACATCAGCCCCAGCATTTT.

The V gene is TRBV19, the J gene TRBJ2-5; D gene ambiguous. The germline V and J ends were trimmed by 8 bases and 0 bases, with 10 bases remaining between them. This CDR3 contains 13 residues. The germline CDR1 and CDR2 sequences are LNHDA and SQIVND (reference sequence). CDR3 DNA: TGTGCCAGTTCAAACCAGGACCAAGAGACCCAGTACTTC. Translated, it gives CASSNQDQETQYF.

The rearrangement uses TRBV5-1 and TRBJ2-1, with 9 bases matching TRBD2. V was pared by 3 bases and J by 2 bases, with 3 bases of the junction left unmatched. The CDR3 is made up of 15 amino acids. The germline gives CDR1 SGHRS, CDR2 YFSETQ. In DNA form, the CDR3 reads TGCGCCAGCAGCTCGGGACTAGCCCCCTACAATGAGCAGTTCTTC. This translates into CASSSGLAPYNEQFF.

CDR3 bases: TGTGCCAGCAGTTCCACTCTCAGGGGGCGGAGGCTCTACACTGAAGCTTTCTTT. This encodes CASSSTLRGRRLYTEAFF. This rearrangement joins TRBV28 to TRBJ1-1, with TRBD1 matching over 8 bases. J gave up 3 bases and V 4 bases, and 16 bases lay outside the gene matches. There are 18 residues in the CDR3. The germline V gene encodes CDR1 MDHEN and CDR2 SYDVKM.

CDR3 coding DNA: TGTGCCAGCAGCCCCCAGGGGGTCTCCTACGAGCAGTACTTC. It translates to CASSPQGVSYEQYF. The rearrangement links TRBV9 to TRBJ2-7, with 7 bases matching TRBD1. The V gene's germline CDR1 is SGDLS and CDR2 YYNGEE. Unmatched junction bases numbered 4, after V lost 4 bases and J lost 0 bases. The CDR3 consists of 14 residues.

The rearrangement links TRBV7-9 to TRBJ1-4; a possible D gene is TRBD1 (5 bases). The CDR3 length is 15 residues. Trimming shortened V by 4 bases and J by 7 bases, and 16 bases separated the two germline ends. Germline lookup yields CDR1 SEHNR and CDR2 FQNEAQ (reference sequence). This CDR3 reads CASSSAGGSSEKLFF. Here the CDR3 DNA reads TGTGCCAGCAGCTCCGCCGGGGGTTCGAGTGAAAAACTGTTTTTT.

This chain joins TRBV28 and TRBJ2-5; no definite D call. The DNA matches TRBJ2-7 better at its end, which makes the J call doubtful. The CDR3 covers 11 residues. Germline CDR1 and CDR2: MDHEN and SYDVKM. This CDR3 is CASSFTYEQYF. CDR3 DNA sequence: TGTGCCAGCAGTTTCACGTACGAGCAGTACTTC.

J is TRBJ2-7 and V is TRBV5-3, with no clear D. TRBV5-3 carries the ORF label, with uncertain function. V shed 1 base and J shed 4 bases, with 3 bases lying between them. The CDR3 contains 11 residues. The CDR3 loop is CARSLRYEQYF. DNA for the CDR3: TGTGCCAGAAGCTTGCGTTACGAGCAGTACTTC.

On this clone itself: Other DNA sequences in the same sample also yield this CDR3. The CDR3 DNA reads TGTGCCAGCAGCCTTGTGAGGGGGGAGCTGTTTTTT. Its translation is CASSLVRGELFF. The V gene is TRBV7-6, the J gene TRBJ2-2; D not resolved. Germline-derived CDR1 and CDR2 are SGHVS and FNYEAQ. CDR3 length: 12 amino acids. Trimming stripped 5 bases from V and 8 bases from J, with 9 bases between.

The CDR3 reads CASSLDGETQYF. The CDR3 DNA sequence: TGTGCCAGCAGCTTAGACGGAGAGACCCAGTACTTC. The chain recombines TRBV7-2 with TRBJ2-5; no clear D gene. The CDR3 has 12 amino acids. V lost 1 base, J lost 4 bases, and 4 bases lay in between. CDR1 SGHTA and CDR2 FQGNSA come from the germline V gene.

This chain connects TRBV7-3 to TRBJ1-1; D unclear. Looked up from germline, CDR1 is SGHTA and CDR2 is FQGTGA. CDR3 length: 13 amino acids. Trimming stripped 5 bases from V and 5 bases from J, with 12 bases between. The DNA of the CDR3 is TGTGCCAGCAGCCCCCCCGGTTATACTGAAGCTTTCTTT. It specifies CASSPPGYTEAFF.

The chain combines TRBV2 with TRBJ2-3; D perhaps matches TRBD2 (6 bases). This CDR3 spans 13 amino acids. The germline gives CDR1 SNHLY, CDR2 FYNNEI. V was trimmed by 10 bases and J by 5 bases, leaving 16 bases between them. The CDR3 nucleotides read TGTGCCAACTCATCGGAGGGTGGAGATACGCAGTATTTT. Residues: CANSSEGGDTQYF.

This chain uses TRBV10-1 with TRBJ1-2; D remains unclear. This CDR3 comprises 13 residues. Trimming left V 4 bases short and J 6 bases short, with 12 bases between. In germline, CDR1 is WNHNN, CDR2 SYGVQD (reference sequence). Here the CDR3 DNA reads TGCGCCAGCAGTGGTGACTTTGGTGATGGCTACACCTTC. Amino acids: CASSGDFGDGYTF.

This chain uses TRBV28 with TRBJ1-1; no reliable D call. CDR3 length: 13 residues. The V gene's germline CDR1 is MDHEN and CDR2 SYDVKM. V lost 2 bases to trimming and J lost 10 bases, with 14 bases between them. As DNA, the CDR3 is TGTGCCAGCAGTTTAACCTGGGAGGGTGCAGCTTTCTTT. Amino acids: CASSLTWEGAAFF.